The 20 T cell receptor beta chains given below trace back to one sample, sequenced in a study of T cell repertoires and Cas9 in healthy adults. Only in-frame clones appear in the TCRdb table, and some are missing; sequencing was by immunoSEQ multiplex PCR. The repertoire includes about 24,000 clones, roughly 90% of them detected once, and roughly 0.69% sits in the top ten. The sample was CD4+ effector T cells (CD127+, CD25-, CD137-, CD154-) from PBMCs; culture status not recorded. The receptors were sampled from a human donor in good health.

The chain couples TRBV6-5 to TRBJ2-1, with D possibly being TRBD1 or TRBD2 (5 bases each). The CDR3 length is 15 residues. V dropped 7 bases and J dropped 4 bases, with 17 bases sitting between them. Germline lookup yields CDR1 MNHEY and CDR2 SVGAGI. The CDR3 region is CASTRDGNMYNEQFF. CDR3 in DNA: TGTGCCAGCACTCGGGACGGTAATATGTACAATGAGCAGTTCTTC.

This clone was counted once. The chain couples TRBV7-3 to TRBJ2-3; D possibly corresponds to TRBD1 (7 bases). The CDR3 totals 15 residues. From germline, CDR1 is SGHTA and CDR2 FQGTGA. Trimming removed 2 bases from V and 0 bases from J, with 9 bases in between. The CDR3 loop reads CASSLAGQSTDTQYF. Here the CDR3 DNA reads TGTGCCAGCAGCTTAGCGGGACAGAGCACAGATACGCAGTATTTT.

The chain combines TRBV2 with TRBJ2-2; D ambiguous. Germline CDR1 is SNHLY and CDR2 is FYNNEI. The CDR3 spans 16 residues. The ends were cut back, 3 bases at V and 3 bases at J, with 14 bases in the middle. The CDR3 loop reads CASSDRPHTYTGELFF. In DNA form, the CDR3 reads TGTGCCAGCAGTGATCGTCCCCATACGTACACCGGGGAGCTGTTTTTT.

J is TRBJ2-5 and V is TRBV5-6; D ambiguous. The V gene's germline CDR1 is SGHDT and CDR2 YYEEEE. With 0 bases removed from V and 2 bases from J, the gap between germline ends came to 5 bases. The CDR3 has 13 amino acids. CDR3 nucleotides: TGTGCCAGCAGCTTGGGACTTCAAGAGACCCAGTACTTC. Translating it yields CASSLGLQETQYF.

This chain connects TRBV19 to TRBJ2-2, with D possibly matching TRBD1 (6 bases). Germline CDR1 LNHDA, CDR2 SQIVND (reference sequence). The CDR3 spans 15 residues. V was shortened by 6 bases and J by 1 base, with 12 bases between the two germline ends. The CDR3 loop reads CASRGAPVNTGELFF. The DNA of the CDR3 is TGTGCCAGTAGGGGGGCCCCGGTGAACACCGGGGAGCTGTTTTTT.

The rearrangement joins TRBV7-7 to TRBJ2-3, with 15 bases lining up with TRBD2. The J segment lost 6 bases and the V segment lost 6 bases, leaving 7 bases of the junction unmatched. The CDR3 length is 16 residues. Per germline, CDR1 SSHAT and CDR2 FNYEAQ (reference sequence). The CDR3 nucleotides are TGTGCCAGCAGTTCCGGACTAGCGGGGGGGCTTGATACGCAGTATTTT. This translates into CASSSGLAGGLDTQYF. Supplemented by reference TRBV7-7 and TRBJ2-3, the full variable domain reads GAGVSQSPRYKVTKRGQDVTLRCDPISSHATLYWYQQALGQGPEFLTYFNYEAQPDKSGLPSDRFSAERPEGSISTLTIQRTEQRDSAMYRCASSSGLAGGLDTQYFGPGTRLTVL.

The V gene is TRBV5-6, the J gene TRBJ1-4, with 8 bases that match TRBD1. V gave up 3 bases and J gave up 4 bases; unmatched junction bases: 2. There are 14 residues in the CDR3. Germline CDR1 and CDR2: SGHDT and YYEEEE. This CDR3 is CASSWTGYNEKLFF. The CDR3 DNA follows: TGTGCCAGCAGCTGGACAGGGTATAATGAAAAACTGTTTTTT.

This chain links TRBV6-6 with TRBJ2-1; D is perhaps TRBD1 (6 bases). The germline CDR1 and CDR2 sequences are MNHNY and SVGAGI (reference sequence). This CDR3 is 15 amino acids long. V gave up 6 bases and J gave up 0 bases, with 12 bases separating them. CDR3 in DNA: TGTGCCAGCAGAAGTCAGGGGACCTCCTACAATGAGCAGTTCTTC. Encoded protein: CASRSQGTSYNEQFF.

The J gene is TRBJ2-3, the V gene TRBV10-1, with 7 nucleotides matching TRBD2. This CDR3 is built from 15 residues. Germline lookup yields CDR1 WNHNN and CDR2 SYGVQD (reference sequence). V was pared by 2 bases and J by 2 bases, with 4 bases of the junction left unmatched. The CDR3 DNA is TGCGCCAGCAGTGAGACGCGGGGGTCCACAGATACGCAGTATTTT. This codes for CASSETRGSTDTQYF.

The CDR3 bases are TGTGCCAGCAGCCCAAGGAAGGGGTTGGGGGCAAGGGGAAACACTGAAGCTTTCTTT. Translation gives CASSPRKGLGARGNTEAFF. This chain links TRBV11-2 with TRBJ1-1, with a weak D call TRBD1 (6 bases). The CDR3 extends over 19 amino acids. The germline CDR1 and CDR2 sequences are SGHAT and FQNNGV. V was pared by 5 bases and J by 2 bases, with 27 bases between.

The chain employs TRBV29-1 and TRBJ2-3; D gene unclear. The CDR3 consists of 16 residues. V was shortened by 3 bases and J by 1 base, with 17 bases between the two germline ends. Germline loops: CDR1 SQVTM, CDR2 ANQGSEA. The CDR3 nucleotides read TGCAGCGTTGATGGTCCGACGGGCGCTCGCACAGATACGCAGTATTTT. Translating gives CSVDGPTGARTDTQYF.

V and J are TRBV7-9 and TRBJ2-1; perhaps TRBD2 as D (7 bases). Trimming removed 5 bases at V and 7 bases at J, with 24 bases between. In germline, CDR1 is SEHNR, CDR2 FQNEAQ (reference sequence). There are 17 residues in the CDR3. CDR3 DNA: TGTGCCAGCAGCCTCCCTCGGGGGGACATTCGACATAATGAGCAGTTCTTC. It yields the protein CASSLPRGDIRHNEQFF.

The V call is TRBV7-9, the J call TRBJ2-7; no definite D call. Looked up from germline, CDR1 is SEHNR and CDR2 is FQNEAQ (reference sequence). The ends were cut back, 5 bases at V and 5 bases at J, with 19 bases in the middle. This CDR3 spans 15 amino acids. CDR3 sequence (DNA): TGTGCCAGCAGCCTGGCTGGATTCGCGACCCACGAGCAGTACTTC. Its translation: CASSLAGFATHEQYF. Using reference TRBV7-9 and TRBJ2-7 for the parts outside the CDR3, the full variable domain is DTGVSQNPRHKITKRGQNVTFRCDPISEHNRLYWYRQTLGQGPEFLTYFQNEAQLEKSRLLSDRFSAERPKGSFSTLEIQRTEQGDSAMYLCASSLAGFATHEQYFGPGTRLTVT.

This chain joins TRBV6-5 and TRBJ2-7; D remains ambiguous. V lost 2 bases and J 7 bases, leaving 9 bases between the germline ends. The CDR3 is made up of 12 amino acids. From germline, CDR1 is MNHEY and CDR2 SVGAGI. The CDR3: CASSYDGREQYF. CDR3 DNA sequence: TGTGCCAGCAGTTACGACGGGCGGGAGCAGTACTTC.

The CDR3 bases are TGTGCCAGCAGCGAAGGTCCGGGACAGAAAGCTCCCCACTATGGCTACACCTTC. It specifies CASSEGPGQKAPHYGYTF. The chain has TRBV5-4 and TRBJ1-2; 7 bases are a match to TRBD1. In germline, CDR1 is SGHNT, CDR2 YYREEE (reference sequence). This CDR3 has 18 amino acids. J lost 3 bases, V lost 4 bases, and 18 bases had no gene match. The full variable domain, with the rest looked up from reference TRBV5-4 and TRBJ1-2, is ETGVTQSPTHLIKTRGQQVTLRCSSQSGHNTVSWYQQALGQGPQFIFQYYREEENGRGNFPPRFSGLQFPNYSSELNVNALELDDSALYLCASSEGPGQKAPHYGYTFGSGTRLTVV.

The chain has TRBV19 and TRBJ1-6; D is ambiguous. The V gene's germline CDR1 is LNHDA and CDR2 SQIVND (reference sequence). V lost 6 bases and J 4 bases, leaving 10 bases between the germline ends. This CDR3 comprises 14 residues. The CDR3 region is CASSLKGYNSPLHF. The CDR3 nucleotides read TGTGCCAGTAGCTTGAAGGGTTATAATTCACCCCTCCACTTT.

This chain links TRBV2 with TRBJ1-5; weak D call: TRBD1 (5 bases). CDR1 is SNHLY and CDR2 is FYNNEI in the germline V gene. The CDR3 covers 15 residues. V was pared by 3 bases and J by 1 base, with 10 bases between. The CDR3 DNA sequence: TGTGCCAGCAGTGAGGGGGAAATGAGCAATCAGCCCCAGCATTTT. As protein: CASSEGEMSNQPQHF.

In DNA, the CDR3 is TGTGCCAGCATCGCCCGGGCGAACACTGAAGCTTTCTTT. Encoded protein: CASIARANTEAFF. The chain employs TRBV6-6 and TRBJ1-1; D is ambiguous. With 7 bases removed from V and 1 base from J, the gap between germline ends came to 10 bases. CDR1 is MNHNY, CDR2 SVGAGI, per germline (reference sequence). The CDR3 spans 13 residues.

V gene TRBV6-1 combines with J gene TRBJ2-7; D is ambiguous. This CDR3 contains 12 residues. Germline assignment: CDR1 MNHNS and CDR2 SASEGT. The ends were cut back, 6 bases at V and 6 bases at J, with 12 bases in the middle. The CDR3, as DNA: TGTGCCAGCAGCCGTCCGTGGGGCGAGCAGTACTTC. Its translation: CASSRPWGEQYF.

The rearrangement uses TRBV23-1 and TRBJ1-3; D ambiguous. TRBV23-1 is given ORF status, its function remaining uncertain. The CDR3 contains 19 residues. Deletions cut 1 base from V and 0 bases from J, with 19 bases between. The CDR3 here is CASSQLMAGKSASGNTIYF. Here the CDR3 DNA reads TGCGCCAGCAGTCAATTAATGGCAGGAAAAAGCGCCTCTGGAAACACCATATATTTT.